The 10 T cell receptor beta chains presented below share a single source sample, sequenced in a study of cytomegalovirus exposure and HLA in healthy donors. 60 Vbeta and 13 Jbeta primers were used in PCR. TCRdb's copy holds only in-frame clones and misses some; the assay was immunoSEQ multiplex PCR. The table records approximately 130,000 clones, roughly 85% of them present only once. Sequencing was done on a sample of PBMCs. Receptors were obtained from a woman between 25 and 40 years old in good health and CMV-seropositive.

The chain recombines TRBV2 with TRBJ2-7; D is ambiguous. Germline V lookup: CDR1 SNHLY, CDR2 FYNNEI. The germline V and J ends were trimmed by 5 bases and 6 bases, with 8 bases remaining between them. The CDR3 loop spans 11 amino acids. The CDR3 here is CASSRVGEQYF. CDR3 nucleotides: TGTGCCAGCAGTCGGGTCGGCGAGCAGTACTTC.

The V and J genes are TRBV5-5 and TRBJ1-2, with 9 nucleotides matching TRBD1. Germline CDR1 and CDR2: SGHKS and YYEKEE (reference sequence). V lost 0 bases, J lost 4 bases, and 7 bases stayed unmatched. The CDR3 spans 16 residues. The CDR3 spells CASSLGGTGTLYGYTF. CDR3 DNA sequence: TGTGCCAGCAGCTTGGGGGGGACAGGGACCCTCTATGGCTACACCTTC.

The gene calls are TRBV5-8 and TRBJ1-6; 7 bases are shared with TRBD1. J gave up 0 bases and V 3 bases, and 3 bases lay outside the gene matches. Germline values: CDR1 SGHTS, CDR2 YDEGEE. The CDR3 loop spans 16 amino acids. The DNA for the CDR3 is TGTGCCAGCAGCTCGGACAGGAGCTCCTATAATTCACCCCTCCACTTT. Translation gives CASSSDRSSYNSPLHF.

The chain's CDR3 is CAISESVAGTTQYF. The CDR3 coding sequence is TGTGCCATCAGTGAGTCGGTAGCGGGGACGACCCAGTACTTC. The rearrangement joins TRBV10-3 to TRBJ2-5; 8 bases are a match to TRBD2. The germline V gene has CDR1 ENHRY and CDR2 SYGVKD. Trimming at V came to 0 bases and at J to 7 bases, leaving 4 bases not matched to a gene. The CDR3 covers 14 residues.

This clone was detected only a few times. J is TRBJ2-1 and V is TRBV27; 16 nucleotides align to TRBD2. V lost 3 bases to trimming and J lost 0 bases; unmatched junction nucleotides: 20. Germline V gene data show CDR1 as MNHEY and CDR2 as SMNVEV (reference sequence). This CDR3 has 24 residues. CDR3 amino acids: CASSFSPGLAGGQFGGGSYNEQFF. In nucleotides, the CDR3 is TGTGCCAGCAGTTTCTCACCGGGACTAGCGGGAGGGCAATTCGGAGGGGGCTCCTACAATGAGCAGTTCTTC.

This chain links TRBV7-4 with TRBJ2-7; D is possibly TRBD2 (6 bases). This CDR3 spans 15 amino acids. V lost 4 bases, J lost 3 bases, and 16 bases lay in between. Germline CDR1 is SGHVT and CDR2 is SQSDAQ. This CDR3 is CASSYPRDFCYEQYF. CDR3 DNA sequence: TGTGCCAGCAGCTACCCCCGGGACTTCTGCTACGAGCAGTACTTC. Using reference TRBV7-4 and TRBJ2-7 for the parts outside the CDR3, the full variable domain is GAGVSQSPRYKVAKRGRDVALRCDSISGHVTLYWYRQTLGQGSEVLTYSQSDAQRDKSGRPSGRFSAERPERSVSTLKIQRTEQGDSAVYLCASSYPRDFCYEQYFGPGTRLTVT.

This clone was seen just once. This sequence joins TRBV27 and TRBJ2-1, with a weak D call TRBD2 (6 bases). Trimming left V 11 bases short and J 7 bases short, with 9 bases between. The CDR3 is 10 amino acids. Germline values: CDR1 MNHEY, CDR2 SMNVEV (reference sequence). The CDR3 DNA follows: TGTGCCGCGGGGAATAATGAGCAGTTCTTC. Its protein is CAAGNNEQFF.

The chain joins TRBV9 to TRBJ2-3; D may be TRBD1 (5 bases). This CDR3 spans 13 amino acids. Between the trimmed V and J ends, which lost 2 bases and 6 bases, there was a span of 10 bases. Germline values: CDR1 SGDLS, CDR2 YYNGEE. The CDR3 DNA follows: TGTGCCAGCAGCGTCGACAGTCCGGATACGCAGTATTTT. It encodes CASSVDSPDTQYF.

This clone was detected a few times. The genes are TRBV5-1 and TRBJ2-7, with 7 bases identical to TRBD1. The trim removed 2 bases at V and 3 bases at J, leaving 5 bases unmatched. Germline lookup yields CDR1 SGHRS and CDR2 YFSETQ. CDR3 length: 14 amino acids. The CDR3 spells CASSFGTVLYEQYF. The CDR3 DNA reads TGCGCCAGCAGCTTCGGGACAGTCCTCTACGAGCAGTACTTC.

The chain recombines TRBV5-1 with TRBJ1-4; D is unresolved. The CDR3 is made up of 15 amino acids. Germline V gives CDR1 SGHRS, CDR2 YFSETQ. Trimming stripped 0 bases from V and 0 bases from J, with 6 bases between. CDR3: CASSLGTATNEKLFF. The CDR3 bases are TGCGCCAGCAGCTTGGGAACTGCAACTAATGAAAAACTGTTTTTT. Using reference TRBV5-1 and TRBJ1-4 for the parts outside the CDR3, the full variable domain is KAGVTQTPRYLIKTRGQQVTLSCSPISGHRSVSWYQQTPGQGLQFLFEYFSETQRNKGNFPGRFSGRQFSNSRSEMNVSTLELGDSALYLCASSLGTATNEKLFFGSGTQLSVL.